One sample yielded the 25 T cell receptor beta chains listed below, sequenced in a study of blood T cells in healthy people across ages. Combining a sample-barcoded 5' primer with a J-beta primer mix, a second PCR ran for roughly 7 to 11 cycles. TCRdb processed the 5' RACE reads anew with MiXCR; each CDR3 protein has one entry. The table shows roughly 680,000 distinct CDR3 sequences, with 45% to 60% occurring only once. The sequenced material came from blood. The origin of the receptors is a woman of 80 years or more in good health.

This clonotype was detected many times. The genes are TRBV7-8 and TRBJ2-1, with D maybe TRBD1 (6 bases). This CDR3 is 15 amino acids long. Germline lookup yields CDR1 SGHVS and CDR2 FQNEAQ. The germline V and J ends were trimmed by 8 bases and 2 bases, with 16 bases remaining between them. CDR3 coding DNA: TGTGCCAGCCGGGCCCTCAGGGGCCCCTACAATGAGCAGTTCTTC. This gives the protein CASRALRGPYNEQFF.

The gene calls are TRBV5-1 and TRBJ2-7, with TRBD2 as a possible D gene (5 bases). CDR3 length: 16 residues. In germline, CDR1 is SGHRS, CDR2 YFSETQ. The CDR3 nucleotides are TGCGCGACCTCTGGTGGGAGTGGTCAGCCCACTTACGAGCAGTACTTC. Protein product: CATSGGSGQPTYEQYF.

There are a few counts of this clonotype. The gene calls are TRBV7-9 and TRBJ2-5, with a weak D call TRBD1 (5 bases). Trimming cost V 2 bases and J 2 bases, with 12 bases left between them. There are 15 residues in the CDR3. CDR1 is SEHNR and CDR2 is FQNEAQ in the germline V gene (reference sequence). The CDR3 nucleotides read TGTGCCAGCAGCTTATGGCTGGGGCAACAAGAGACCCAGTACTTC. Translated, it gives CASSLWLGQQETQYF.

The chain combines TRBV30 with TRBJ1-6, with 7 bases identical to TRBD1. The V segment lost 0 bases and the J segment 15 bases; nucleotides outside the gene matches: 17. Germline V gene data show CDR1 as GTSNPN and CDR2 as SVGIG (reference sequence). The CDR3 is 16 amino acids. CDR3 residues: CAWSVPRGDSYSLLHF. CDR3 nucleotides: TGTGCCTGGAGTGTCCCCCGGGGGGACAGCTACTCGCTCCTCCACTTT.

This clonotype was recorded many times. This clone may be a read error of a much larger clone one base away. The genes are TRBV12-3 or TRBV12-4 and TRBJ2-7; D may be TRBD1 or TRBD2 (7 bases each). V lost 5 bases and J 5 bases, leaving 19 bases between the germline ends. The CDR3 runs to 15 residues. The chain's CDR3 is CASSPGGVSLDEQYF. The CDR3 DNA reads TGTGCCAGCAGTCCAGGGGGGGTTAGTTTAGACGAGCAGTACTTC.

The CDR3 DNA is TGCAGTGCCGGGACTAGCGGGGAACGGACAGATACGCAGTATTTT. It codes for CSAGTSGERTDTQYF. The chain couples TRBV20-1 to TRBJ2-3; 13 nucleotides agree with TRBD2. The CDR3 totals 15 residues. Germline assignment: CDR1 DFQATT and CDR2 SNEGSKA (reference sequence). V lost 6 bases to trimming and J lost 3 bases; unmatched junction nucleotides: 6.

This clonotype was seen at least ten times. The rearrangement uses TRBV9 and TRBJ2-4; the match to TRBD2 covers 14 bases. The germline V gene has CDR1 SGDLS and CDR2 YYNGEE. CDR3 length: 18 amino acids. The V and J ends lost 4 bases and 1 base, in that order; junction bases with no gene match: 7. The CDR3 reads CASSPRLAGGGAKNIQYF. CDR3 DNA sequence: TGTGCCAGCAGCCCCCGACTAGCGGGAGGGGGGGCCAAAAACATTCAGTACTTC.

This clonotype was observed many times. The rearrangement joins TRBV4-1 to TRBJ2-5; no clear D gene. Deletions cut 1 base from V and 4 bases from J, with 13 bases between. CDR1 is MGHRA, CDR2 YSYEKL, per germline. The CDR3 runs to 15 residues. The CDR3 reads CASSQVGPVGETQYF. Here the CDR3 DNA reads TGCGCCAGCAGCCAAGTCGGGCCAGTGGGAGAGACCCAGTACTTC.

The rearrangement links TRBV7-8 to TRBJ2-1; 11 nucleotides match TRBD1. Unmatched junction bases numbered 4, after V lost 5 bases and J lost 7 bases. The CDR3 is made up of 14 amino acids. Per the germline V gene, CDR1 is SGHVS and CDR2 is FQNEAQ. CDR3 DNA sequence: TGTGCCAGCAGCCACCGGGACAGGGGGAATGAGCAGTTCTTC. Protein: CASSHRDRGNEQFF.

Comments on this clonotype: With a much larger clone just one base away, this may be a read error. The chain uses TRBV20-1 and TRBJ2-7, with 8 bases aligning to TRBD1. Per the germline V gene, CDR1 is DFQATT and CDR2 is SNEGSKA (reference sequence). The CDR3 contains 13 residues. J lost 2 bases, V lost 3 bases, and 3 bases had no gene match. This CDR3 reads CSASPGGPYEQYF. CDR3 nucleotide sequence: TGCAGTGCTAGCCCAGGGGGCCCCTACGAGCAGTACTTC.

About this clonotype itself: One base away lies a much larger clone, so this may be a sequencing read error. The J gene is TRBJ2-5, the V gene TRBV12-3 or TRBV12-4; D might be TRBD1 (5 bases). CDR3 size: 15 residues. In DNA, the CDR3 is TGTGTCAGCAGGCAAACGACAGTATCCCAAGAGACCCAGTACTTC. Translation: CVSRQTTVSQETQYF.

For this clonotype: A much larger clone is a single base away; this may be a read error. The CDR3 region is CSLKGPQGQYF. The CDR3 DNA reads TGCAGCCTTAAGGGGCCACAGGGGCAGTACTTC. This chain links TRBV29-1 with TRBJ2-7; possible D gene TRBD1, 6 bases. The CDR3 has 11 residues. The ends were cut back, 8 bases at V and 9 bases at J, with 17 bases in the middle. From germline, CDR1 is SQVTM and CDR2 ANQGSEA.

The CDR3 region has the DNA TGTGCCAGCAGCTTAGTTAGGGTGCCAGATACGCAGTATTTT. As protein: CASSLVRVPDTQYF. The chain uses TRBV7-8 and TRBJ2-3; D is unresolved. Germline CDR1 and CDR2: SGHVS and FQNEAQ. The CDR3 spans 14 residues. V lost 1 base to trimming and J lost 4 bases, with 9 bases between them.

There are many counts of this clonotype. This chain links TRBV20-1 with TRBJ2-1; no clear D gene. CDR1 and CDR2 from the germline V gene are DFQATT and SNEGSKA (reference sequence). V lost 6 bases to trimming and J lost 7 bases, with 10 bases between them. This CDR3 is built from 11 residues. Here the CDR3 reads CSAQPRNEQFF. The DNA for the CDR3 is TGCAGTGCCCAACCGAGGAATGAGCAGTTCTTC.

The gene calls are TRBV5-6 and TRBJ2-5; D is possibly TRBD1 (6 bases). The V gene's germline CDR1 is SGHDT and CDR2 YYEEEE. Trimming cost V 5 bases and J 5 bases, with 16 bases left between them. CDR3 length: 14 amino acids. The CDR3 DNA reads TGTGCCAGCAGACCCGGGACGCAGGGGGAGACCCAGTACTTC. Residues: CASRPGTQGETQYF.

The genes are TRBV6-6 and TRBJ1-2; the D gene is possibly TRBD1 (5 bases). Trimming cost V 5 bases and J 3 bases, with 13 bases left between them. Germline-derived CDR1 and CDR2 are MNHNY and SVGAGI (reference sequence). The CDR3 is 14 amino acids. The CDR3 coding sequence is TGTGCCAGCAGTAACACGGACACCTACTATGGCTACACCTTC. Its translation is CASSNTDTYYGYTF.

The rearrangement joins TRBV4-1 to TRBJ2-2; 8 bases line up with TRBD2. There are 16 residues in the CDR3. The germline V gene has CDR1 MGHRA and CDR2 YSYEKL. J was trimmed by 4 bases and V by 4 bases; bases with no gene match: 8. In DNA form, the CDR3 reads TGCGCCAGCAGCCGAGAGGGACTAGGGACCACCGGGGAGCTGTTTTTT. It translates to CASSREGLGTTGELFF.

This clonotype was counted only a few times. CDR3 region: CAYTLDRTHNEQFF. The CDR3 DNA reads TGTGCCTATACATTGGACAGGACCCACAATGAGCAGTTCTTC. The chain is built from TRBV6-1 and TRBJ2-1, with 7 bases lining up with TRBD1. This CDR3 spans 14 amino acids. Trimming at V came to 11 bases and at J to 5 bases, leaving 12 bases not matched to a gene. CDR1 MNHNS and CDR2 SASEGT come from the germline V gene.

This clonotype has only a few counts. The V and J genes are TRBV7-2 and TRBJ2-2, with D perhaps TRBD1 (5 bases). This CDR3 contains 17 residues. V lost 2 bases and J 5 bases, leaving 18 bases between the germline ends. Germline loops: CDR1 SGHTA, CDR2 FQGNSA. The CDR3 DNA sequence: TGTGCCAGCAGCTTACCCCAGGGCCCCGCGATGACCGGGGAGCTGTTTTTT. It is translated as CASSLPQGPAMTGELFF.

The V call is TRBV27, the J call TRBJ2-3; no firm D call. This CDR3 is built from 15 residues. The V end lost 1 base, the J end lost 0 bases, and 8 bases lay between the germline ends. The germline CDR1 and CDR2 sequences are MNHEY and SMNVEV (reference sequence). For the CDR3, the DNA is TGTGCCAGCAGTTTATACGAGACTAGCACAGATACGCAGTATTTT. Residues: CASSLYETSTDTQYF.

This clonotype has more than one count but fewer than ten. V is TRBV5-1 and J is TRBJ2-4, with no clear D. Looked up from germline, CDR1 is SGHRS and CDR2 is YFSETQ. The CDR3 is 17 amino acids. Trimming cost V 0 bases and J 0 bases, with 13 bases left between them. This CDR3 is CASSLEVHHSAKNIQYF. As DNA, the CDR3 is TGCGCCAGCAGCTTGGAGGTTCACCACTCAGCCAAAAACATTCAGTACTTC.

This clonotype was picked up many times. The chain couples TRBV7-3 to TRBJ2-1; possibly TRBD1 for D (5 bases). This CDR3 contains 12 residues. The ends were cut back, 1 base at V and 9 bases at J, with 7 bases in the middle. Germline loops: CDR1 SGHTA, CDR2 FQGTGA. This chain's CDR3 is CASSLRGGEQFF. CDR3 sequence (DNA): TGTGCCAGCAGCTTAAGGGGCGGTGAGCAGTTCTTC.

In its sample, this clonotype was seen many times. This chain joins TRBV3-1 and TRBJ2-1; no definite D call. The CDR3 extends over 11 amino acids. CDR1 is LGHDT and CDR2 is YNNKEL in the germline V gene (reference sequence). Between the trimmed V and J ends, which lost 4 bases and 8 bases, there was a span of 6 bases. The CDR3, as DNA: TGTGCCAGCAGCCGAGCTTATGAGCAGTTCTTC. Translating gives CASSRAYEQFF.

The chain employs TRBV20-1 and TRBJ2-6, with TRBD1 as a possible D gene (5 bases). Trimming shortened V by 6 bases and J by 2 bases, and 14 bases separated the two germline ends. There are 15 residues in the CDR3. Looked up from germline, CDR1 is DFQATT and CDR2 is SNEGSKA (reference sequence). The CDR3 loop reads CSAQDTTAGANVLTF. CDR3 coding DNA: TGCAGTGCCCAGGACACTACGGCTGGGGCCAACGTCCTGACTTTC.

Concerning this clonotype: A much larger clone sits a single nucleotide away, making a read error possible. This chain connects TRBV5-1 to TRBJ2-3, with 7 nucleotides matching TRBD2. The CDR3 spans 14 residues. Looked up from germline, CDR1 is SGHRS and CDR2 is YFSETQ. DNA for the CDR3: TGCGCCCGCAGCTTCGGGACTAACACAGATACGCAGTATTTT. It encodes CARSFGTNTDTQYF.